This passage covers 10 T cell receptor beta chains from one sample sequenced in a study of blood T cell repertoires in COVID-19. Assay: immunoSEQ multiplex PCR; the TCRdb copy retains only in-frame clones and omits some. Of about 37,000 clones listed, over 80% are singletons. Sample: peripheral blood. These receptors all come from a woman aged 25-40 years in a cohort sampled during active COVID-19.

The chain combines TRBV18 with TRBJ2-3; tentatively, D is TRBD2 (5 bases). V lost 3 bases, J lost 0 bases, and 10 bases lay in between. There are 15 residues in the CDR3. Germline V CDR1 and CDR2: KGHSH, LQKENI. The CDR3 coding sequence is TGTGCCAGCTCACCTCAGAGCGGCAGCACAGATACGCAGTATTTT. This gives the protein CASSPQSGSTDTQYF. The whole variable domain, filled in from reference TRBV18 and TRBJ2-3, reads NAGVMQNPRHLVRRRGQEARLRCSPMKGHSHVYWYRQLPEEGLKFMVYLQKENIIDESGMPKERFSAEFPKEGPSILRIQQVVRGDSAAYFCASSPQSGSTDTQYFGPGTRLTVL.

The chain carries TRBV11-2 and TRBJ2-2, with D possibly TRBD2 on 5 matching bases. The CDR3 spans 15 residues. V shed 2 bases and J shed 4 bases, with 11 bases lying between them. The germline gives CDR1 SGHAT, CDR2 FQNNGV. CDR3 protein: CASSLSPTSTGELFF. The CDR3 DNA reads TGTGCCAGCAGCTTATCACCTACTAGCACCGGGGAGCTGTTTTTT. Combining the CDR3 with reference TRBV11-2 and TRBJ2-2 gives the whole variable domain EAGVAQSPRYKIIEKRQSVAFWCNPISGHATLYWYQQILGQGPKLLIQFQNNGVVDDSQLPKDRFSAERLKGVDSTLKIQPAKLEDSAVYLCASSLSPTSTGELFFGEGSRLTVL.

This clone was counted a single time. The J gene is TRBJ1-3, the V gene TRBV25-1; 8 bases map to TRBD1. CDR1 is MGHDK and CDR2 is SYGVNS in the germline V gene. V was clipped by 1 base and J by 3 bases; unmatched bases: 2. CDR3 length: 15 residues. The CDR3 DNA is TGTGCCAGCAGTGAATCAGGGGGCGATGGAAACACCATATATTTT. This gives the protein CASSESGGDGNTIYF.

The V call is TRBV6-5, the J call TRBJ2-4, with D tentatively TRBD2 (5 bases). This CDR3 is 13 amino acids long. Germline V CDR1 and CDR2: MNHEY, SVGAGI. CDR3 residues: CASRDLAKNIQYF. CDR3 sequence (DNA): TGTGCTTCGAGGGATTTGGCCAAAAACATTCAGTACTTC.

The chain uses TRBV11-1 and TRBJ2-5; the match to TRBD2 covers 7 bases. The CDR3 spans 14 residues. The V and J ends lost 2 bases and 2 bases, in that order; junction bases with no gene match: 2. Germline loops: CDR1 SGHAT, CDR2 FQDESV (reference sequence). DNA of the CDR3: TGTGCCAGCAGCTTATGGGGGGGGCAAGAGACCCAGTACTTC. Its protein is CASSLWGGQETQYF.

This rearrangement joins TRBV11-2 to TRBJ2-1; 10 bases fit TRBD2. With V trimmed by 5 bases and J by 4 bases, 5 bases remained unmatched. Germline assignment: CDR1 SGHAT and CDR2 FQNNGV. The length of the CDR3 is 15 residues. The CDR3 coding sequence is TGTGCCAGCAGCCCCGGGACTAGCGCTTACAATGAGCAGTTCTTC. This sequence encodes CASSPGTSAYNEQFF.

This chain connects TRBV7-9 to TRBJ2-2, with TRBD2 matching over 11 bases. V was clipped by 6 bases and J by 2 bases; unmatched bases: 8. This CDR3 is 17 amino acids long. Germline lookup yields CDR1 SEHNR and CDR2 FQNEAQ (reference sequence). The CDR3 region is CASRYPTSGGNTGELFF. The CDR3 nucleotides read TGTGCCAGCAGGTACCCCACTAGCGGGGGTAACACCGGGGAGCTGTTTTTT.

The chain uses TRBV7-2 and TRBJ1-6, with TRBD1 matching over 7 bases. CDR3 length: 14 residues. The V segment lost 5 bases and the J segment 10 bases; nucleotides outside the gene matches: 8. Germline V lookup: CDR1 SGHTA, CDR2 FQGNSA. CDR3 nucleotide sequence: TGTGCCAGCAGCCTAAGACAGGGCGGCTCACCCCTCCACTTT. Translation gives CASSLRQGGSPLHF.

The chain joins TRBV14 to TRBJ2-7, with D maybe TRBD2 (5 bases). The V and J ends lost 1 base and 6 bases respectively, with 13 bases between them. The CDR3 consists of 14 residues. Germline V gene data show CDR1 as SGHDN and CDR2 as FVKESK. CDR3 amino acids: CASSQGFGVFEQYF. The CDR3 nucleotides are TGTGCCAGCAGCCAAGGGTTCGGGGTATTCGAGCAGTACTTC.

The V and J genes are TRBV5-6 and TRBJ2-2; no definite D call. The CDR3 sequence is 16 residues long. The germline gives CDR1 SGHDT, CDR2 YYEEEE. Trimming pared 4 bases from V and 1 base from J, leaving 14 bases between. CDR3 nucleotides: TGTGCCAGCAGCCGCTTCGGTCGTGGGAACACCGGGGAGCTGTTTTTT. Translating it yields CASSRFGRGNTGELFF.